The next 10 T cell receptor beta chains were all read from a single sample in a study of cytomegalovirus exposure and HLA in healthy donors. Primers for the PCR totalled 60 Vbeta and 13 Jbeta. Clones were sequenced by immunoSEQ multiplex PCR, and TCRdb holds only the in-frame ones, with some missing. The sample holds around 100,000 clones, over 60% seen once. The material sequenced was PBMCs. The receptor set was obtained from a woman aged 40 to 55 in good health and CMV-seropositive.

The count of this clone is one. This chain links TRBV2 with TRBJ2-5, with 8 bases lining up with TRBD2. The V gene's germline CDR1 is SNHLY and CDR2 FYNNEI. The V and J ends lost 8 bases and 5 bases, in that order; junction bases with no gene match: 4. The CDR3 spans 12 residues. The DNA of the CDR3 is TGTGCCAGCGGTGGACTAGCCGAGACCCAGTACTTC. This gives the protein CASGGLAETQYF.

The gene calls are TRBV7-9 and TRBJ2-2; no clear D gene. V was cut by 10 bases and J by 1 base, with 10 bases left in between. CDR1 is SEHNR, CDR2 FQNEAQ, per germline (reference sequence). The CDR3 spans 13 residues. The CDR3 sequence is CATNLQNTGELFF. The CDR3 nucleotides read TGTGCCACTAACCTCCAGAACACCGGGGAGCTGTTTTTT.

Concerning this clone itself: Germline is not matched at one junction end, which may reflect a read error. V gene TRBV7-9 combines with J gene TRBJ1-5; the match to TRBD1 covers 12 bases. Germline V gene lookup returns CDR1 SEHNR and CDR2 FQNEAQ (reference sequence). This CDR3 has 16 amino acids. CDR3 nucleotides: TGTTCCAGCAGCTTTACCGGGACAGGGGGCGGCCAGCCCCAGCATTTT. Its translation: CSSSFTGTGGGQPQHF. The entire variable domain, with the rest obtained from reference TRBV7-9 and TRBJ1-5, is as follows: DTGVSQNPRHKITKRGQNVTFRCDPISEHNRLYWYRQTLGQGPEFLTYFQNEAQLEKSRLLSDRFSAERPKGSFSTLEIQRTEQGDSAMYLCSSSFTGTGGGQPQHFGDGTRLSIL.

This chain uses TRBV7-3 with TRBJ1-5; 11 bases match TRBD1. The CDR3 is 18 residues long. From germline, CDR1 is SGHTA and CDR2 FQGTGA. With 5 bases clipped from V and 1 base from J, the junction kept 10 bases outside the gene matches. CDR3 in DNA: TGTGCCAGCAGCGTACGGACAGGGGGCCTGGCGAGCAATCAGCCCCAGCATTTT. This encodes CASSVRTGGLASNQPQHF.

The chain couples TRBV19 to TRBJ2-2; TRBD2 matches at 9 bases. The CDR3 is 15 residues long. V was pared by 4 bases and J by 10 bases, with 10 bases of the junction left unmatched. Germline V gene sequence: CDR1 LNHDA, CDR2 SQIVND (reference sequence). The DNA for the CDR3 is TGTGCCAGTAGTACAGGACTAGCGACGATGGCGGAGCTGTTTTTT. Protein: CASSTGLATMAELFF. The variable domain in full, with the rest retrieved from reference TRBV19 and TRBJ2-2, is DGGITQSPKYLFRKEGQNVTLSCEQNLNHDAMYWYRQDPGQGLRLIYYSQIVNDFQKGDIAEGYSVSREKKESFPLTVTSAQKNPTAFYLCASSTGLATMAELFFGEGSRLTVL.

The rearrangement uses TRBV7-6 and TRBJ1-1; D remains ambiguous. Trimming removed 9 bases at V and 0 bases at J, with 11 bases between. Germline V lookup: CDR1 SGHVS, CDR2 FNYEAQ. This CDR3 is built from 13 residues. CDR3 region: CARAVFLNTEAFF. In nucleotides, the CDR3 is TGTGCCAGGGCGGTTTTTCTGAACACTGAAGCTTTCTTT.

This chain connects TRBV6-6 to TRBJ2-7, with a tentative D call TRBD1 (7 bases). Germline CDR1 MNHNY, CDR2 SVGAGI (reference sequence). With 8 bases removed from V and 2 bases from J, the gap between germline ends came to 16 bases. CDR3 length: 14 amino acids. CDR3 bases: TGTGCCAGCCTCACCGGAGGGGGCACCTACGAGCAGTACTTC. Translation gives CASLTGGGTYEQYF.

A few counts support this clone. The CDR3 spells CASSKGGERQPQHF. For the CDR3, the DNA is TGTGCCAGCAGCAAAGGAGGAGAACGACAGCCCCAGCATTTT. The V and J genes are TRBV21-1 and TRBJ1-5. TRBV21-1 is a listed pseudogene. This CDR3 contains 14 residues.

The rearrangement joins TRBV21-1 to TRBJ1-1; the table's D call, TRBD1, has no DNA check behind it. TRBV21-1 is flagged as a pseudogene. CDR3 length: 12 amino acids. The CDR3 here is CASSTGWTEAFF. DNA for the CDR3: TGTGCCAGCAGCACAGGATGGACTGAAGCTTTCTTT.

The table lists this clone with a few counts. This chain joins TRBV28 and TRBJ1-1; unclear D gene. This CDR3 has 11 amino acids. V dropped 6 bases and J dropped 10 bases, with 12 bases sitting between them. Germline V gene lookup returns CDR1 MDHEN and CDR2 SYDVKM. CDR3 region: CASSYGSGAFF. CDR3 DNA: TGTGCCAGCAGCTACGGGAGTGGAGCTTTCTTT.